Sequencing of this T cell receptor beta chain was carried out in a study of cytomegalovirus exposure and HLA in healthy donors. Generated by immunoSEQ multiplex PCR, the TCRdb table keeps only in-frame clones and is missing some. The sample has approximately 160,000 clones, approximately 96% seen once; the top ten hold around 0.9%. Trimming removed 7 bases from V and 2 bases from J; junction bases left unmatched: 2. The CDR3 sequence is 13 residues long. Germline loops: CDR1 KGHSH, CDR2 LQKENI. The sequenced material came from PBMCs. The clonotype originates from a woman younger than 35 in good health and CMV-seronegative. This chain joins TRBV18 and TRBJ1-3; the match to TRBD1 covers 7 bases. The CDR3 spells CASLTGAGNTIYF. The CDR3, as DNA: TGTGCCAGCTTAACAGGGGCTGGAAACACCATATATTTT.